This T cell receptor beta chain was captured in a study of CD8 T cells in ankylosing spondylitis. Quantitative 5'-RACE was performed with molecular barcodes, and it yielded the TCR beta libraries. From the 5' RACE reads, TCRdb called clonotypes with MiXCR, one entry per CDR3 protein. Among about 800,000 distinct CDR3 sequences listed, around 11% were seen once. This clonotype was counted a few times. The antigen remains unidentified. Study-level points and caveats: A motif of seven or eight highly homologous TCR beta variants was seen as apparently characteristic of ankylosing spondylitis blood.

V was trimmed by 1 base and J by 10 bases, leaving 7 bases between them. The CDR3 loop spans 11 amino acids. Germline CDR1 reads SGHTA; CDR2 reads FQGNSA. Sequencing was performed on blood, either unsorted or a sorted T cell fraction (not recorded which). The clonotype originates from a male donor with ankylosing spondylitis. The chain is built from TRBV7-2 and TRBJ1-1; unclear D gene. The CDR3 coding sequence is TGTGCCAGCAGCTTAGGTCTAGTAGCTTTCTTT. It is translated as CASSLGLVAFF.